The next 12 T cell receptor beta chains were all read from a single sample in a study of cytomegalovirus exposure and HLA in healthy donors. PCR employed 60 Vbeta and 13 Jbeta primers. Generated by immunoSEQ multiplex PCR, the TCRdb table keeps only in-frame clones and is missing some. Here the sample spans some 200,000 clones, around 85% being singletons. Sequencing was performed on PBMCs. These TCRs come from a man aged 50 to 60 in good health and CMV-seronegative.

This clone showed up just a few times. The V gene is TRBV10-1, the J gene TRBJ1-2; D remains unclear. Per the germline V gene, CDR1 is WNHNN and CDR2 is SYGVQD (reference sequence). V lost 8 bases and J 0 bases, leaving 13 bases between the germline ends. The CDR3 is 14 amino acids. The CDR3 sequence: CASGPWCTNYGYTF. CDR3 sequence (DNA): TGCGCCAGCGGGCCTTGGTGCACTAACTATGGCTACACCTTC.

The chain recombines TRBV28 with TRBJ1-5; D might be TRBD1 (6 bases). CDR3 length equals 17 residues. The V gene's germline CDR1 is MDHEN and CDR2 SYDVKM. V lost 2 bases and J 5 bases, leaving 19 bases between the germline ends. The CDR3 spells CASSLTRRGGNYQPQHF. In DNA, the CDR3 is TGTGCCAGCAGTTTAACTAGGAGGGGGGGAAACTATCAGCCCCAGCATTTT.

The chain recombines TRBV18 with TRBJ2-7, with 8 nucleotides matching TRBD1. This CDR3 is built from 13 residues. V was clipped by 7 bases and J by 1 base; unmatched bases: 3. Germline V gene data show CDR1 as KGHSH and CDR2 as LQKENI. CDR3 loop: CASLTGDSYEQYF. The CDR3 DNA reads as TGTGCCAGCTTGACAGGGGATTCCTACGAGCAGTACTTC.

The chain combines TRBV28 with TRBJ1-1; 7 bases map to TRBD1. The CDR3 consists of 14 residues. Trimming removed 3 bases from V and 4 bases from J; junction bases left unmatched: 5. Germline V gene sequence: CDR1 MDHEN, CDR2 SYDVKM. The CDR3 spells CASSFRGPATEAFF. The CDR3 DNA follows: TGTGCCAGCAGTTTTAGGGGGCCTGCCACTGAAGCTTTCTTT.

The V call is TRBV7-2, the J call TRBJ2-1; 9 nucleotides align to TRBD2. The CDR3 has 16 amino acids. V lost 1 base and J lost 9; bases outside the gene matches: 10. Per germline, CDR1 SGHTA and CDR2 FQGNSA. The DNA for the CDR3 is TGTGCCAGCAGCTTAGTGGGGCGGGGGGGGGTTAGTGAGCAGTTCTTC. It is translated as CASSLVGRGGVSEQFF.

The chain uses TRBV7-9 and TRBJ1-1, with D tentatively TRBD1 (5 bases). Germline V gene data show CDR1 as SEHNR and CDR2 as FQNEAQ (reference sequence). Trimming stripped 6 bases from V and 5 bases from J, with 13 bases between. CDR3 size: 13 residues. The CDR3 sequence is CASSPPGGTEAFF. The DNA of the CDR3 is TGTGCCAGCAGTCCCCCGGGGGGAACTGAAGCTTTCTTT.

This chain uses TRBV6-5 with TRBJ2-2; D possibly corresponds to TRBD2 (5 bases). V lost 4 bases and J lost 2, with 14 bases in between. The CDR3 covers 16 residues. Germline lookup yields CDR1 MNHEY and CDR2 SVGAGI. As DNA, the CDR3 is TGTGCCAGCAGTTTTCCGGGGTCTGCTAACACCGGGGAGCTGTTTTTT. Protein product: CASSFPGSANTGELFF.

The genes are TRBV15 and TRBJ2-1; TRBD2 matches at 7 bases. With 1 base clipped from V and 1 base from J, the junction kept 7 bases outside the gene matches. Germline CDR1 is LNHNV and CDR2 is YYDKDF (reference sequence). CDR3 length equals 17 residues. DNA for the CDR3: TGTGCCACCAGCAGAGCCTGGGGGGGAGGGTCCTACAATGAGCAGTTCTTC. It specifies CATSRAWGGGSYNEQFF.

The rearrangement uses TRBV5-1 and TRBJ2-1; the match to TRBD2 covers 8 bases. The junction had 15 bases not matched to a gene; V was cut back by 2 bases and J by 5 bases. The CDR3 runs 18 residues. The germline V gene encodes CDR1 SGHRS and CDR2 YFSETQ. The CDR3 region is CASSFSGGAGVGDNEQFF. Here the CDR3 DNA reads TGCGCCAGCAGCTTTTCCGGGGGAGCGGGAGTAGGAGACAATGAGCAGTTCTTC.

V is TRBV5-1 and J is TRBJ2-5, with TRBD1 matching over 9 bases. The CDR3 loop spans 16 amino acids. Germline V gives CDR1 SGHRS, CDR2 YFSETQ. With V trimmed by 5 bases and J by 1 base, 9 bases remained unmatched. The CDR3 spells CASRWTGDTLQETQYF. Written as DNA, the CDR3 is TGCGCCAGCAGGTGGACAGGGGATACCCTCCAAGAGACCCAGTACTTC.

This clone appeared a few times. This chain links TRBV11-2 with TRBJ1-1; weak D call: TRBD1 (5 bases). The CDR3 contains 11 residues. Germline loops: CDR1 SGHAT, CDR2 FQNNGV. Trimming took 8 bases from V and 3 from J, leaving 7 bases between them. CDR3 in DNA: TGTGCCAGCGCAGGGCACACTGAAGCTTTCTTT. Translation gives CASAGHTEAFF. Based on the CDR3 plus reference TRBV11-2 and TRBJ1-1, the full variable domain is EAGVAQSPRYKIIEKRQSVAFWCNPISGHATLYWYQQILGQGPKLLIQFQNNGVVDDSQLPKDRFSAERLKGVDSTLKIQPAKLEDSAVYLCASAGHTEAFFGQGTRLTVV.

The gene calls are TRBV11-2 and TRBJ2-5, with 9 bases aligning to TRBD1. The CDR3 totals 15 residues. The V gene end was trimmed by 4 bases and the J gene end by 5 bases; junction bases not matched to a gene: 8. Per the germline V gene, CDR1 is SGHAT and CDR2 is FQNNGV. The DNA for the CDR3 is TGTGCCAGCAGCTCATGGACAGGGGTTTTGGAGACCCAGTACTTC. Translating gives CASSSWTGVLETQYF. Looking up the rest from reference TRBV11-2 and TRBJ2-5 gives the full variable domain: EAGVAQSPRYKIIEKRQSVAFWCNPISGHATLYWYQQILGQGPKLLIQFQNNGVVDDSQLPKDRFSAERLKGVDSTLKIQPAKLEDSAVYLCASSSWTGVLETQYFGPGTRLLVL.